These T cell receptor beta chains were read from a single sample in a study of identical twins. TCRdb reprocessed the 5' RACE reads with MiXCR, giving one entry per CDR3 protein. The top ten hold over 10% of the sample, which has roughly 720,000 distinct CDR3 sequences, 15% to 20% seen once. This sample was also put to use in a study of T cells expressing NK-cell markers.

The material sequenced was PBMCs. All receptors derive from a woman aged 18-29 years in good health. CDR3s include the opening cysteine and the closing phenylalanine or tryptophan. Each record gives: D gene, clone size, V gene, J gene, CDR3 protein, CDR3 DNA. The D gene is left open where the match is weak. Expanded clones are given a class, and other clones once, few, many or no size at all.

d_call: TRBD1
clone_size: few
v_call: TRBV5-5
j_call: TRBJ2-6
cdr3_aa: CASSWTGAPVGANVLTF
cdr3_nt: TGTGCCAGCAGCTGGACAGGGGCGCCGGTCGGGGCCAACGTCCTGACTTTC

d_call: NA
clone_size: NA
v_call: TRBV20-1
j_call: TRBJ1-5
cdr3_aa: CSARSGSSNQPQHF
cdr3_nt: TGCAGTGCTAGATCGGGATCTAGCAATCAGCCCCAGCATTTT

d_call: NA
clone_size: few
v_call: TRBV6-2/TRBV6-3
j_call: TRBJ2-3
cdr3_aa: CASSPLVEDTQYF
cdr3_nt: TGTGCCAGCAGCCCATTAGTCGAGGATACGCAGTATTTT

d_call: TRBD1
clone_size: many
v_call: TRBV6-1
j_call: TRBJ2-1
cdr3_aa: CASSSDRGPYNEQFF
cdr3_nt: TGTGCCAGCAGCTCGGACAGGGGGCCCTACAATGAGCAGTTCTTC

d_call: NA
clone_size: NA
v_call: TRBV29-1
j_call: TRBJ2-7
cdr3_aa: CSVEKWGEQYF
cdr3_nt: TGCAGCGTTGAAAAATGGGGCGAGCAGTACTTC

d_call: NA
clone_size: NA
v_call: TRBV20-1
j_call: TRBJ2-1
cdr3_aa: CSGLGSGNEQFF
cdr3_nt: TGCAGTGGTTTAGGGAGTGGGAATGAGCAGTTCTTC

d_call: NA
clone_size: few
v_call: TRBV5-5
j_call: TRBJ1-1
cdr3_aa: CASSLGTYTEAFF
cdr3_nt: TGTGCCAGCAGCTTGGGGACCTACACTGAAGCTTTCTTT

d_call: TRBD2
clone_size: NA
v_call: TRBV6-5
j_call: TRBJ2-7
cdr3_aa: CASSYSILAGSHEQYF
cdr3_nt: TGTGCCAGCAGTTACTCTATACTAGCGGGTAGTCACGAGCAGTACTTC

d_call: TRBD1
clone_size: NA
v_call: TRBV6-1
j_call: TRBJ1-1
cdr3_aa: CASSRQGRNTEAFF
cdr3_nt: TGTGCCAGCAGTAGACAGGGTCGAAACACTGAAGCTTTCTTT

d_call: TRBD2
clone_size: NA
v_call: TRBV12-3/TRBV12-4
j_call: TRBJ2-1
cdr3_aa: CASNFVSGSGDEQFF
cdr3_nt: TGTGCCAGCAATTTCGTATCGGGTAGCGGGGATGAGCAGTTCTTC

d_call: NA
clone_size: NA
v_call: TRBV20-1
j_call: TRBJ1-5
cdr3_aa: CSARRTGRNQPQHF
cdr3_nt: TGCAGTGCTCGGCGAACCGGCAGGAATCAGCCCCAGCATTTT

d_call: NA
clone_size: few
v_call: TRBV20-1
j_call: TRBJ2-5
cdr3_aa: CSARVWEPGKETQYF
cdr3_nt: TGCAGTGCTAGAGTTTGGGAGCCCGGCAAAGAGACCCAGTACTTC

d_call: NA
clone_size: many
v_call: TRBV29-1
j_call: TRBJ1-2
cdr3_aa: CSVVNRVSYGYTF
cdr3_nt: TGCAGCGTTGTCAACAGGGTCTCCTATGGCTACACCTTC

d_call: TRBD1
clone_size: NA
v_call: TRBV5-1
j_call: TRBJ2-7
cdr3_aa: CASSSGTGRIEQYF
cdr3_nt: TGCGCCAGCAGCTCCGGGACAGGGAGAATCGAGCAGTACTTC

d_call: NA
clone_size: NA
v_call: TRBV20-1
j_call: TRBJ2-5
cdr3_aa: CSAELTGVETQYF
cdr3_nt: TGCAGTGCAGAGCTAACGGGAGTGGAGACCCAGTACTTC

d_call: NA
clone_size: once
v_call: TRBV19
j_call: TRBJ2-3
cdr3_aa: CASSMGPDTQYF
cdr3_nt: TGTGCCAGTAGTATGGGTCCAGATACGCAGTATTTT

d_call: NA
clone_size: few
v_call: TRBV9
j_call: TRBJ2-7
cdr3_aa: CASSPSSLGYEQYF
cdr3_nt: TGTGCCAGCAGCCCTTCGTCTCTGGGCTACGAGCAGTACTTC

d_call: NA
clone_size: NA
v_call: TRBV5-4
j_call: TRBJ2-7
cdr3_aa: CASSRGGTMSSYEQYF
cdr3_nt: TGTGCCAGCAGCCGAGGAGGTACTATGAGCTCCTACGAGCAGTACTTC

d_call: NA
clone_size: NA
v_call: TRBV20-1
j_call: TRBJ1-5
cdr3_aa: CSAGATGDQPQHF
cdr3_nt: TGCAGTGCTGGAGCAACGGGGGATCAGCCCCAGCATTTT

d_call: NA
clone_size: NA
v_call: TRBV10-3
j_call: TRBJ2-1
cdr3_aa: CAISGPEVNEQFF
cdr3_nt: TGTGCCATCAGTGGTCCGGAGGTCAATGAGCAGTTCTTC

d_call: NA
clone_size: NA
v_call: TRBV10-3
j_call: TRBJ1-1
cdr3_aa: CAISGAGAEGRTEAFF
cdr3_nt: TGTGCCATCAGTGGCGCGGGGGCGGAAGGCCGCACTGAAGCTTTCTTT

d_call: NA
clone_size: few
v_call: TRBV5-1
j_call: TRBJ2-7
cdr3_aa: CASSLSVPNEQYF
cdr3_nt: TGCGCCAGCAGCTTGAGCGTACCCAACGAGCAGTACTTC

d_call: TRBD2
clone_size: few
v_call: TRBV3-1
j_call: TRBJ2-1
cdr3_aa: CASSQAGTSGTEQFF
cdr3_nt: TGTGCCAGCAGCCAAGCCGGGACTAGCGGGACTGAGCAGTTCTTC

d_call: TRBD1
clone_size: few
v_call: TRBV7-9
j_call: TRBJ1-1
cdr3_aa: CASSSKAGQGKQKAFF
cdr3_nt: TGTGCCAGCAGCTCAAAGGCGGGACAGGGGAAACAGAAGGCTTTCTTT

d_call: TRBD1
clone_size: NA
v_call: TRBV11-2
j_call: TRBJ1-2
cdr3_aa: CASSLSSGGTGYGYTF
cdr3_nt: TGTGCCAGCAGCTTAAGTTCAGGGGGAACCGGCTATGGCTACACCTTC

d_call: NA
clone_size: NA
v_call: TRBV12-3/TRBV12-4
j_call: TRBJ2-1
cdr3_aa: CASTTSLANEQFF
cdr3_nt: TGTGCCAGCACCACATCCCTAGCGAATGAGCAGTTCTTC

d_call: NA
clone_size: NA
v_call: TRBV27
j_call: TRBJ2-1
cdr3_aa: CASRPMGGLRDNEQFF
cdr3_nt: TGTGCCAGCAGACCTATGGGAGGCCTTAGGGACAATGAGCAGTTCTTC

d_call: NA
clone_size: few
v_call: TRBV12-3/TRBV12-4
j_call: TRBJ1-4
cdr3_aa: CASSFTEEKLFF
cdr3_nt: TGTGCCAGCAGTTTTACGGAGGAAAAACTGTTTTTT

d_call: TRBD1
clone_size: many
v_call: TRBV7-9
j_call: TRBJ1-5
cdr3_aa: CASSLGPGQGYSNQPQHF
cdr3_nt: TGTGCCAGCAGCTTAGGACCCGGACAGGGGTATAGCAATCAGCCCCAGCATTTT

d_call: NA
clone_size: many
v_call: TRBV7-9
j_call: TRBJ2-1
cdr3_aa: CASSPSRSYNEQFF
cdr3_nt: TGTGCCAGCAGCCCCTCACGGTCCTACAATGAGCAGTTCTTC

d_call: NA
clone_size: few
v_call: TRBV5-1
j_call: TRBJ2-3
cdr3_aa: CASSAKDTQYF
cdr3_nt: TGCGCCAGCAGCGCGAAAGATACGCAGTATTTT

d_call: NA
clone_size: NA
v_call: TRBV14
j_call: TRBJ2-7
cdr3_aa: CASSQGPYVASYEQYF
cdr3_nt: TGTGCCAGCAGCCAAGGTCCGTACGTGGCCTCCTACGAGCAGTACTTC

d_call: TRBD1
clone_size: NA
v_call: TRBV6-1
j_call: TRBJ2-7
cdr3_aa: CASSEARQGAGEQYF
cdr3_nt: TGTGCCAGCAGTGAAGCTCGACAGGGGGCTGGAGAGCAGTACTTC

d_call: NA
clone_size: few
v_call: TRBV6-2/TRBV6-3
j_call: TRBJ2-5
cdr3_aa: CASSIRVETQYF
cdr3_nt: TGTGCCAGCAGTATACGGGTGGAGACCCAGTACTTC

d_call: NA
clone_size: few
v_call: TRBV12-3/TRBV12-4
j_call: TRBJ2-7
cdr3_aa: CASSLMGPGYEQYF
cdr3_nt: TGTGCCAGCAGTTTAATGGGACCGGGCTACGAGCAGTACTTC

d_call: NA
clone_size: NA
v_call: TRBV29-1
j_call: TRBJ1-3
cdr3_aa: CSVEDGSGNTIYF
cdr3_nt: TGCAGCGTTGAAGATGGCTCTGGAAACACCATATATTTT

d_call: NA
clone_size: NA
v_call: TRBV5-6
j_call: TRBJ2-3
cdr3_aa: CASSRDISTDTQYF
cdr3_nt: TGTGCCAGCAGTAGGGACATTAGCACAGATACGCAGTATTTT

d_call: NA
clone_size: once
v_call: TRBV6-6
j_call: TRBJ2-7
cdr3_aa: CASSSTGGEQYF
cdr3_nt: TGTGCCAGCAGTTCGACAGGAGGCGAGCAGTACTTC

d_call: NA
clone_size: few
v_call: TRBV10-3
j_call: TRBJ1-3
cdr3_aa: CAIGRLGGNTIYF
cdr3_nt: TGTGCCATCGGGCGCTTGGGAGGAAACACCATATATTTT

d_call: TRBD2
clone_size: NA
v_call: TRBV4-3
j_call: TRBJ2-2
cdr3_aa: CASSPRAGAPGELFF
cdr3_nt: TGCGCCAGCAGCCCCCGAGCGGGGGCCCCCGGGGAGCTGTTTTTT

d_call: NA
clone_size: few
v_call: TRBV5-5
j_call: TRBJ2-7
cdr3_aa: CASSPFAGMGTYEQYF
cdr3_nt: TGTGCCAGCAGCCCCTTTGCGGGAATGGGAACCTACGAGCAGTACTTC

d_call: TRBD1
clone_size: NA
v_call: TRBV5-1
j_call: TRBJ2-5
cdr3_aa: CASSKGQALETQYF
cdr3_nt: TGCGCCAGCAGCAAGGGACAGGCCCTCGAGACCCAGTACTTC

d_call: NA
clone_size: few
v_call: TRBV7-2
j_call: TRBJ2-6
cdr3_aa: CASSLGGSGANALTF
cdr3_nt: TGTGCCAGCAGCTTAGGGGGCTCTGGGGCCAATGCCCTGACTTTC

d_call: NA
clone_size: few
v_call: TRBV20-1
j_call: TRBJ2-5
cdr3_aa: CSAGSTVETQYF
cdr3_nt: TGCAGTGCTGGAAGTACCGTAGAGACCCAGTACTTC

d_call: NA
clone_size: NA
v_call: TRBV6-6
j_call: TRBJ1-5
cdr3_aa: CASSYNIGQPQHF
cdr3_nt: TGTGCCAGCAGTTATAACATCGGTCAGCCCCAGCATTTT

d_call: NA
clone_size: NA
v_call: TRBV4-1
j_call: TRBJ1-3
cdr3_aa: CASSQTYSGNTIYF
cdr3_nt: TGCGCCAGCAGCCAGACATACTCTGGAAACACCATATATTTT

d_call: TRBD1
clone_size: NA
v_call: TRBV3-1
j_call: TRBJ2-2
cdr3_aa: CASSSGQGRRLFF
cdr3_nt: TGTGCCAGCAGCTCCGGACAGGGACGAAGGCTGTTTTTT

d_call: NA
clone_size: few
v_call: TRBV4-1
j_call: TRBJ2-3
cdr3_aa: CASRMGRGLEFPDTQYF
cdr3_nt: TGCGCCAGCAGAATGGGAAGGGGGTTGGAGTTCCCAGATACGCAGTATTTT